The 5 T cell receptor beta chains below come from one sample, sequenced in a study of vaccination and CD4 T cells after COVID-19. Antigen specificity for these receptors is unknown. Indicated treatment: approximately 9-day PBMC culture with coronavirus spike peptide pools or control peptides (ViraFEST assay). The Oncomine TCR Beta short-read assay sequenced DNA from cultured CD4+ T cells. TCRdb processed the PCR reads anew with MiXCR; each CDR3 protein has one entry. This table has approximately 16,000 distinct CDR3 sequences, 30% to 45% appearing once. The sample was cultured CD4+ T cells from blood. Source of these receptors: a human donor with COVID-19.

The rearrangement uses TRBV19 and TRBJ1-3, with D perhaps TRBD1 (6 bases). This CDR3 has 14 amino acids. Germline loops: CDR1 LNHDA, CDR2 SQIVND (reference sequence). Trimming took 3 bases from V and 2 from J, leaving 8 bases between them. The CDR3 loop reads CASSITGPGNTIYF. The CDR3 DNA is TGTGCCAGTAGTATCACAGGGCCTGGAAACACCATATATTTT.

The chain is built from TRBV5-1 and TRBJ2-1, with D tentatively TRBD2 (6 bases). The CDR3 has 14 amino acids. The ends were cut back, 4 bases at V and 3 bases at J, with 11 bases in the middle. Germline V gene data show CDR1 as SGHRS and CDR2 as YFSETQ. This CDR3 reads CASSAGGNYNEQFF. The CDR3 DNA reads TGCGCCAGCAGCGCTGGGGGGAACTACAATGAGCAGTTCTTC.

The chain joins TRBV9 to TRBJ2-7, with D possibly being TRBD1 (5 bases). Germline loops: CDR1 SGDLS, CDR2 YYNGEE. The length of the CDR3 is 15 residues. V was cut by 0 bases and J by 2 bases, with 12 bases left in between. The chain's CDR3 is CASSVAAGQPYEQYF. For the CDR3, the DNA is TGTGCCAGCAGCGTAGCGGCAGGACAACCCTACGAGCAGTACTTC.

This clonotype has more than one count but fewer than ten. The chain joins TRBV29-1 to TRBJ2-3; D gene unclear. CDR1 SQVTM and CDR2 ANQGSEA come from the germline V gene. The CDR3 is made up of 13 amino acids. Trimming cost V 1 base and J 6 bases, with 11 bases left between them. In DNA, the CDR3 is TGCAGCGTTGAAGGTGGGGTCGGGGATACGCAGTATTTT. Translation gives CSVEGGVGDTQYF.

A few counts support this clonotype. The chain carries TRBV20-1 and TRBJ2-5; no definite D call. V was pared by 1 base and J by 7 bases, with 19 bases between. Germline values: CDR1 DFQATT, CDR2 SNEGSKA (reference sequence). The CDR3 extends over 15 amino acids. The CDR3 coding sequence is TGCAGTGCTAGAGTCCCAGACGGGTCTACGGGGACCCAGTACTTC. This codes for CSARVPDGSTGTQYF.